This is a list of T cell receptor beta chains from one sample in a study of cytomegalovirus exposure and HLA in healthy donors. Produced via immunoSEQ multiplex PCR; TCRdb's table is partial and in-frame only. The sample contains about 150,000 clones, about 66% of which appear only once. Sequencing used PBMCs. These receptors all come from a human donor in good health. The CDR3 runs from the conserved cysteine through the conserved F or W. The D gene is left open where the match is weak. Clone size appears in some rows only: once, few, many, or a class for an expanded clone.

j_call clone_size v_call d_call cdr3_nt cdr3_aa
TRBJ2-7 . TRBV29-1 TRBD1 TGCAGCGTTGCCCCAGGACAGGGGTTCGACGAGCAGTACTTC CSVAPGQGFDEQYF
TRBJ2-1 once TRBV7-2 TRBD2 TGTGCCAGCAGCTCACAAAGCGGGGGAGACAATGAGCAGTTCTTC CASSSQSGGDNEQFF
TRBJ2-7 . TRBV18 TRBD2 TGTGCCAGCTCACAAATTAATAGCGGGAGGGCCGTATACGAGCAGTACTTC CASSQINSGRAVYEQYF
TRBJ2-3 . TRBV13 TRBD2 TGTGCCAGCAGCTGGAAAGGAGCGGGAGGGGTTACAGATACGCAGTATTTT CASSWKGAGGVTDTQYF
TRBJ2-7 once TRBV7-2 TRBD1 TGTGCCAGCGGGCCCGGGACAGGGTTCCCCTACGAGCAGTACTTC CASGPGTGFPYEQYF
TRBJ1-5 . TRBV4-1 . TGCGCCAGCAGCCAAACAGGGATGAATCAGCCCCAGCATTTT CASSQTGMNQPQHF
TRBJ1-3 once TRBV10-3 . TGTGCCATCAGTGGTCTCCTTTTTAACACCATATATTTT CAISGLLFNTIYF
TRBJ2-7 . TRBV6-6 TRBD2 TGTGCCAGCAGAGGACTAGCGGGAGAGTCCTACGAGCAGTACTTC CASRGLAGESYEQYF
TRBJ2-7 . TRBV13 TRBD2 TGTGCCAGCAGCCCCGGGACTAGCGGGAGGGGAAGGGAGCAGTACTTC CASSPGTSGRGREQYF
TRBJ1-1 . TRBV11-3 TRBD1 TGTGCCAGCAGCTTCTACAGGACAGGGGCGGACACTGAAGCTTTCTTT CASSFYRTGADTEAFF
TRBJ1-2 . TRBV18 . TGTGCCAGCTCACCACCGGCAGGCCGGCTGGACTATGGCTACACCTTC CASSPPAGRLDYGYTF
TRBJ2-7 . TRBV28 . TGTGCCAGCAGTCTCCGACAGGTATCATACGAGCAGTACTTC CASSLRQVSYEQYF